This passage covers 26 T cell receptor beta chains from one sample sequenced in a study of shared clonotypes between healthy human individuals. The method was immunoSEQ multiplex PCR; TCRdb's version includes in-frame clones alone and lacks a portion of them. The table lists about 480,000 clones, roughly 79% of them singletons. Input material: PBMCs. All receptors derive from a woman in her forties in good health. Some clones in this sample may be carry-over from other donors' samples.

The chain links TRBV7-2 to TRBJ2-1; no reliable D call. V was clipped by 5 bases and J by 8 bases, with 7 bases between them. The CDR3 totals 11 residues. CDR1 SGHTA and CDR2 FQGNSA come from the germline V gene. CDR3 loop: CASSLMHEQFF. Here the CDR3 DNA reads TGTGCCAGCAGCCTAATGCATGAGCAGTTCTTC.

The chain is built from TRBV30 and TRBJ2-7, with D unresolved. Germline V gene sequence: CDR1 GTSNPN, CDR2 SVGIG (reference sequence). The V and J ends lost 1 base and 2 bases respectively, with 6 bases between them. This CDR3 comprises 12 residues. CDR3 DNA sequence: TGTGCCTGGAGTGCGGCGGCCTACGAGCAGTACTTC. Translation gives CAWSAAAYEQYF. Variable domain in full (rest from reference TRBV30 and TRBJ2-7): SQTIHQWPATLVQPVGSPLSLECTVEGTSNPNLYWYRQAAGRGLQLLFYSVGIGQISSEVPQNLSASRPQDRQFILSSKKLLLSDSGFYLCAWSAAAYEQYFGPGTRLTVT.

With regard to this clone: This CDR3 is also generated by other DNA sequences in the sample. The chain carries TRBV7-2 and TRBJ2-2; D gene unclear. Germline CDR1 is SGHTA and CDR2 is FQGNSA. Trimming stripped 3 bases from V and 5 bases from J, with 7 bases between. The CDR3 contains 13 residues. This chain's CDR3 is CASSLAGTGELFF. CDR3 coding DNA: TGTGCCAGCAGCTTGGCAGGAACCGGGGAGCTGTTTTTT.

V gene TRBV18 combines with J gene TRBJ2-1, with 9 bases identical to TRBD2. Germline V gene sequence: CDR1 KGHSH, CDR2 LQKENI. There are 14 residues in the CDR3. V trimming: 1 base; J trimming: 5 bases; junction bases outside the gene matches: 0. The CDR3 sequence is CASSPQRGDNEQFF. CDR3 DNA: TGTGCCAGCTCACCACAGCGGGGGGACAATGAGCAGTTCTTC.

The rearrangement uses TRBV6-4 and TRBJ2-7; TRBD2 is a possible D gene (6 bases). The CDR3 is 14 residues long. Between the trimmed V and J ends, which lost 8 bases and 3 bases, there was a span of 17 bases. Germline V lookup: CDR1 MRHNA, CDR2 SNTAGT. DNA of the CDR3: TGTGCCAGCGGCGGGTCGGGGGAAGGCTACGAGCAGTACTTC. Protein: CASGGSGEGYEQYF.

The CDR3 region is CASGTGGRYEQYF. Written as DNA, the CDR3 is TGTGCCAGCGGCACAGGGGGTCGCTACGAGCAGTACTTC. The V gene is TRBV5-4, the J gene TRBJ2-5; 8 bases line up with TRBD1. TRBJ2-7 explains the end of the DNA better; the J call may be wrong. CDR1 SGHNT and CDR2 YYREEE come from the germline V gene (reference sequence). This CDR3 spans 13 amino acids.

The chain recombines TRBV6-4 with TRBJ2-7; TRBD1 matches 12 bases. V was clipped by 2 bases and J by 4 bases; unmatched bases: 3. CDR1 is MRHNA, CDR2 SNTAGT, per germline. The CDR3 totals 15 residues. CDR3 amino acids: CASSDPGQGAYEQYF. The CDR3 bases are TGTGCCAGCAGTGACCCGGGACAGGGGGCTTACGAGCAGTACTTC.

This clone was found a few times. Other DNA sequences from this sample encode an identical CDR3 as well. The chain recombines TRBV10-3 with TRBJ2-5, with D possibly TRBD1 on 6 matching bases. Trimming cost V 6 bases and J 4 bases, with 9 bases left between them. CDR3 length: 12 residues. In germline, CDR1 is ENHRY, CDR2 SYGVKD. The CDR3 region is CAIRDRGETQYF. CDR3 coding DNA: TGTGCCATCAGGGACAGAGGAGAGACCCAGTACTTC.

The CDR3, as DNA: TGTGCCAGCTCACAGGGGCTTGGAAACACCATATATTTT. Translation: CASSQGLGNTIYF. The chain carries TRBV18 and TRBJ1-3, with a possible D match to TRBD1 (5 bases). The CDR3 runs 13 residues. CDR1 KGHSH and CDR2 LQKENI come from the germline V gene. V lost 4 bases and J 3 bases, leaving 7 bases between the germline ends.

CDR3 residues: CASSLRDRGTHEQYF. CDR3 coding DNA: TGTGCCAGCAGCCTCCGGGACAGGGGGACCCACGAGCAGTACTTC. The chain is built from TRBV7-6 and TRBJ2-7, with 11 bases matching TRBD1. Germline CDR1 SGHVS, CDR2 FNYEAQ. The V and J ends lost 5 bases and 5 bases, in that order; junction bases with no gene match: 8. The CDR3 is made up of 15 amino acids.

This clone was counted once. The genes are TRBV5-6 and TRBJ2-7; no definite D call. There are 12 residues in the CDR3. Trimming removed 0 bases from V and 6 bases from J, with 7 bases in between. The germline gives CDR1 SGHDT, CDR2 YYEEEE. CDR3 in DNA: TGTGCCAGCAGCTTGGTTGGTTTCGAGCAGTACTTC. Its translation is CASSLVGFEQYF.

V usage is TRBV7-6 and J usage is TRBJ2-7; no clear D. Trimming removed 0 bases at V and 2 bases at J, with 5 bases between. CDR3 length: 13 residues. The germline CDR1 and CDR2 sequences are SGHVS and FNYEAQ. CDR3 DNA: TGTGCCAGCAGCTTAGCGGAGACCTACGAGCAGTACTTC. Protein product: CASSLAETYEQYF.

This clone was counted once. The chain carries TRBV6-5 and TRBJ1-1; D remains unclear. Germline assignment: CDR1 MNHEY and CDR2 SVGAGI. V was trimmed by 0 bases and J by 5 bases, leaving 7 bases between them. The CDR3 totals 13 residues. In DNA form, the CDR3 reads TGTGCCAGCAGTTACTCTGAAGAAACTGAAGCTTTCTTT. This translates into CASSYSEETEAFF.

V usage is TRBV5-4 and J usage is TRBJ1-1, with 7 bases identical to TRBD1. Germline loops: CDR1 SGHNT, CDR2 YYREEE (reference sequence). V trimming: 3 bases; J trimming: 0 bases; junction bases outside the gene matches: 5. The CDR3 extends over 15 amino acids. CDR3 sequence (DNA): TGTGCCAGCAGCTGGGGGGGGACAGTGAACACTGAAGCTTTCTTT. This gives the protein CASSWGGTVNTEAFF.

This sequence joins TRBV5-6 and TRBJ2-7; perhaps TRBD1 as D (5 bases). CDR3 length: 16 amino acids. The germline V and J ends were trimmed by 1 base and 5 bases, with 19 bases remaining between them. Germline V gives CDR1 SGHDT, CDR2 YYEEEE. The CDR3 reads CASSLRLRVQGDEQYF. DNA for the CDR3: TGTGCCAGCAGCTTGAGATTACGGGTCCAAGGGGACGAGCAGTACTTC.

The chain recombines TRBV29-1 with TRBJ2-7; 8 bases are shared with TRBD2. There are 14 residues in the CDR3. Germline V lookup: CDR1 SQVTM, CDR2 ANQGSEA. Trimming took 4 bases from V and 2 from J; bases not matched to a gene: 7. The CDR3 sequence is CSVVGQREPYEQYF. The CDR3 DNA follows: TGCAGCGTTGTTGGCCAGCGGGAGCCCTACGAGCAGTACTTC.

The rearrangement links TRBV19 to TRBJ2-7, with 8 positions matching TRBD1. Germline V gene data show CDR1 as LNHDA and CDR2 as SQIVND (reference sequence). Trimming took 0 bases from V and 6 from J; bases not matched to a gene: 4. This CDR3 is 14 amino acids long. The CDR3 region is CASSIDQGAVEQYF. CDR3 sequence (DNA): TGTGCCAGTAGTATAGATCAGGGGGCGGTCGAGCAGTACTTC.

The chain couples TRBV11-2 to TRBJ2-1; 8 nucleotides match TRBD2. CDR1 SGHAT and CDR2 FQNNGV come from the germline V gene. The CDR3 contains 15 residues. After removal of 3 bases from V and 10 bases from J, the junction contained 11 bases not matched to a gene. In DNA, the CDR3 is TGTGCCAGCAGCTTTCCCGGGAGGGCCCCCAAGGAGCAGTTCTTC. Protein product: CASSFPGRAPKEQFF. Using reference TRBV11-2 and TRBJ2-1 for the parts outside the CDR3, the full variable domain is EAGVAQSPRYKIIEKRQSVAFWCNPISGHATLYWYQQILGQGPKLLIQFQNNGVVDDSQLPKDRFSAERLKGVDSTLKIQPAKLEDSAVYLCASSFPGRAPKEQFFGPGTRLTVL.

The CDR3 DNA follows: TGCAGCGTTGAAGATACGGCCGGTCCAACTAATGAAAAACTGTTTTTT. Protein: CSVEDTAGPTNEKLFF. This chain uses TRBV29-1 with TRBJ1-4; D remains unclear. The germline gives CDR1 SQVTM, CDR2 ANQGSEA. V was clipped by 0 bases and J by 0 bases, with 11 bases between them. The CDR3 length is 16 residues.

With regard to this clone: The junction and the germline gene differ at one end; a read error may be behind it. V and J are TRBV28 and TRBJ2-7; D is perhaps TRBD2 (6 bases). The germline CDR1 and CDR2 sequences are MDHEN and SYDVKM. This CDR3 is 12 amino acids long. The CDR3 protein is CASSLGFSDYNF. The CDR3 DNA sequence: TGTGCCAGCAGTTTGGGTTTTTCGGACTACAACTTC.

The rearrangement uses TRBV29-1 and TRBJ2-3, with 8 bases identical to TRBD2. Germline V gene sequence: CDR1 SQVTM, CDR2 ANQGSEA. The CDR3 extends over 16 amino acids. V shed 1 base, J shed 5 bases, and the junction held 11 bases outside the gene matches. The CDR3 region has the DNA TGCAGCGTTGAAGGGCGGGGTAGCGGGGTGGGAGATACGCAGTATTTT. Residues: CSVEGRGSGVGDTQYF.

In DNA, the CDR3 is TGTGCCAGCAGGAGGGGGGCTGGGGCCAACGTCCTGACTTTC. Residues: CASRRGAGANVLTF. The gene calls are TRBV7-2 and TRBJ2-6; tentatively, D is TRBD1 or TRBD2 (6 bases each). The CDR3 is made up of 14 amino acids. The germline V gene encodes CDR1 SGHTA and CDR2 FQGNSA. Trimming removed 6 bases from V and 2 bases from J, with 8 bases in between.

This clone was recorded only once. The genes are TRBV7-7 and TRBJ2-1; 7 nucleotides line up with TRBD1. The V gene's germline CDR1 is SSHAT and CDR2 FNYEAQ (reference sequence). J was trimmed by 8 bases and V by 5 bases; bases with no gene match: 6. The CDR3 extends over 13 amino acids. CDR3 loop: CASSPNQGDEQFF. CDR3 DNA sequence: TGTGCCAGCAGCCCAAACCAGGGGGATGAGCAGTTCTTC.

The gene calls are TRBV13 and TRBJ2-1, with TRBD2 as a possible D gene (5 bases). Germline V gives CDR1 PRHDT, CDR2 FYEKMQ (reference sequence). This CDR3 region has 15 residues. The V end was cut by 4 bases, the J end by 0 bases, with 10 bases between. CDR3 coding DNA: TGTGCCAGCAGCTCCCTAGCAAGCTCCTACAATGAGCAGTTCTTC. This encodes CASSSLASSYNEQFF.

This clone was observed once. This sequence joins TRBV28 and TRBJ2-1; 8 nucleotides agree with TRBD2. With V trimmed by 6 bases and J by 5 bases, 6 bases remained unmatched. CDR1 MDHEN and CDR2 SYDVKM come from the germline V gene. The CDR3 has 14 amino acids. This CDR3 reads CASSYLAGNNEQFF. The DNA for the CDR3 is TGTGCCAGCAGCTATTTAGCGGGGAACAATGAGCAGTTCTTC.

The chain employs TRBV28 and TRBJ2-7; 9 nucleotides agree with TRBD2. The CDR3 sequence is 13 residues long. The germline CDR1 and CDR2 sequences are MDHEN and SYDVKM. Unmatched junction bases numbered 4, after V lost 8 bases and J lost 2 bases. The CDR3 region has the DNA TGTGCCAGCTTTGCGGGAGGGCCCTACGAGCAGTACTTC. Amino acid sequence: CASFAGGPYEQYF. The entire variable domain, with the rest obtained from reference TRBV28 and TRBJ2-7, is as follows: DVKVTQSSRYLVKRTGEKVFLECVQDMDHENMFWYRQDPGLGLRLIYFSYDVKMKEKGDIPEGYSVSREKKERFSLILESASTNQTSMYLCASFAGGPYEQYFGPGTRLTVT.